Listed here are 17 T cell receptor beta chains from one sample, sequenced in a study of blood T cell repertoires in COVID-19. Profiling relied on immunoSEQ multiplex PCR, and the TCRdb table lists in-frame clones only, not all of them. The repertoire holds around 170,000 clones, more than 65% seen once, with about 14% in the top ten. Sequenced sample: peripheral blood. These TCRs come from a woman older than 75 with acute or convalescent COVID-19.

The DNA of the CDR3 is TGCAGCGTTGCTATTGAGACCCAGTACTTC. Translating gives CSVAIETQYF. The chain recombines TRBV29-1 with TRBJ2-5, with D uncertain. Trimming took 4 bases from V and 5 from J, leaving 5 bases between them. This CDR3 region has 10 residues. The germline V gene encodes CDR1 SQVTM and CDR2 ANQGSEA.

V usage is TRBV4-1 and J usage is TRBJ1-1, with no clear D. CDR1 is MGHRA, CDR2 YSYEKL, per germline. The CDR3 contains 14 residues. The V and J ends lost 0 bases and 3 bases respectively, with 8 bases between them. The chain's CDR3 is CASSQDFSDTEAFF. CDR3 coding DNA: TGCGCCAGCAGCCAAGATTTCAGTGACACTGAAGCTTTCTTT.

This clone was counted between two and nine times. This chain connects TRBV25-1 to TRBJ1-2; 9 nucleotides line up with TRBD1. This CDR3 region has 14 residues. Germline CDR1 MGHDK, CDR2 SYGVNS. V shed 2 bases and J 6 bases; nucleotides not matched to a gene: 4. The CDR3 nucleotides are TGTGCCAGCAGTGAAGGTCGACAGGGGGATGGCTACACCTTC. Protein: CASSEGRQGDGYTF.

The chain recombines TRBV6-5 with TRBJ1-1, with unresolved D. V was shortened by 7 bases and J by 1 base, with 10 bases between the two germline ends. The CDR3 totals 13 residues. Germline V gene sequence: CDR1 MNHEY, CDR2 SVGAGI. The chain's CDR3 is CASTRYQNTEAFF. CDR3 in DNA: TGTGCCAGCACCCGCTATCAGAACACTGAAGCTTTCTTT.

The CDR3 DNA reads as TGTGCCAGCAGCTTAACCGGGACAGGCCTTGTTCGGACCGGGGAGCTGTTTTTT. This translates into CASSLTGTGLVRTGELFF. The rearrangement uses TRBV7-9 and TRBJ2-2; 8 bases align to TRBD1. The V and J ends lost 2 bases and 5 bases, in that order; junction bases with no gene match: 13. CDR1 is SEHNR, CDR2 FQNEAQ, per germline (reference sequence). CDR3 length equals 18 residues.

This chain links TRBV5-6 with TRBJ2-7; D perhaps matches TRBD1 (5 bases). Germline lookup yields CDR1 SGHDT and CDR2 YYEEEE. The CDR3 has 12 residues. V dropped 3 bases and J dropped 3 bases, with 7 bases sitting between them. The CDR3 DNA is TGTGCCAGCAGCTACGACAGCTACGAGCAGTACTTC. Translation gives CASSYDSYEQYF.

The chain is built from TRBV28 and TRBJ1-6; 7 nucleotides line up with TRBD1. The CDR3 extends over 15 amino acids. Germline V gene data show CDR1 as MDHEN and CDR2 as SYDVKM. The trim removed 5 bases at V and 2 bases at J, leaving 3 bases unmatched. The CDR3 protein is CASSLGQTYNSPLHF. For the CDR3, the DNA is TGTGCCAGCAGTCTGGGACAGACCTATAATTCACCCCTCCACTTT.

J is TRBJ2-3 and V is TRBV3-1 (or the pseudogene TRBV3-2); 12 bases are a match to TRBD2. V trimming: 3 bases; J trimming: 5 bases; junction bases outside the gene matches: 12. CDR3 size: 18 residues. Germline loops: CDR1 LGHDT, CDR2 YNNKEL (reference sequence). The CDR3 sequence: CASSQLLRTSGKKDTQYF. The CDR3 region has the DNA TGTGCCAGCAGCCAGTTGTTACGGACTAGCGGGAAGAAAGATACGCAGTATTTT.

The genes are TRBV9 and TRBJ2-2; D not resolved. Germline-derived CDR1 and CDR2 are SGDLS and YYNGEE. V shed 0 bases and J shed 2 bases, with 11 bases lying between them. CDR3 length equals 16 residues. CDR3 sequence reads: CASSVGIVSNTGELFF. The CDR3 nucleotides read TGTGCCAGCAGCGTAGGCATCGTCAGTAACACCGGGGAGCTGTTTTTT.

The V and J genes are TRBV6-5 and TRBJ1-2; no clear D gene. Germline V gene lookup returns CDR1 MNHEY and CDR2 SVGAGI. V dropped 6 bases and J dropped 2 bases, with 13 bases sitting between them. The CDR3 spans 14 residues. The CDR3 loop reads CASRVARANYGYTF. The CDR3 region has the DNA TGTGCCAGCAGGGTGGCGAGGGCGAACTATGGCTACACCTTC.

The V gene is TRBV15, the J gene TRBJ1-4, with a tentative D call TRBD1 (6 bases). Germline V lookup: CDR1 LNHNV, CDR2 YYDKDF (reference sequence). V was clipped by 2 bases and J by 4 bases, with 11 bases between them. CDR3 size: 15 residues. CDR3 region: CATSRTRGNNEKLFF. The CDR3 bases are TGTGCCACCAGCAGAACTAGGGGGAATAATGAAAAACTGTTTTTT.

The rearrangement uses TRBV7-2 and TRBJ1-1, with D perhaps TRBD1 (6 bases). The ends were cut back, 2 bases at V and 5 bases at J, with 15 bases in the middle. The CDR3 loop spans 15 amino acids. Germline CDR1 SGHTA, CDR2 FQGNSA. CDR3 nucleotide sequence: TGTGCCAGCAGCTTATTGGGGGCGGGTAATACTGAAGCTTTCTTT. Translating gives CASSLLGAGNTEAFF.

V gene TRBV27 combines with J gene TRBJ1-6; TRBD1 might be the D (6 bases). V was trimmed by 4 bases and J by 7 bases, leaving 17 bases between them. Germline assignment: CDR1 MNHEY and CDR2 SMNVEV (reference sequence). The CDR3 has 16 amino acids. The CDR3 here is CASSSLTQGANSPLHF. CDR3 DNA: TGTGCCAGCAGTTCCCTCACACAGGGTGCAAATTCACCCCTCCACTTT.

Concerning this clone: The identical CDR3 is also encoded by other nucleotide sequences in the sample. This sequence joins TRBV5-1 and TRBJ1-1; 7 bases match TRBD1. CDR1 and CDR2 from the germline V gene are SGHRS and YFSETQ. This CDR3 has 13 amino acids. With V trimmed by 2 bases and J by 4 bases, 2 bases remained unmatched. The CDR3 sequence is CASSFQGGTEAFF. CDR3 nucleotides: TGCGCCAGCAGCTTTCAGGGGGGCACTGAAGCTTTCTTT.

Points on this clone: The sample carries other DNA sequences with the same CDR3. The J gene is TRBJ1-1, the V gene TRBV5-1; 11 bases match TRBD1. The CDR3 sequence is 15 residues long. The V and J ends lost 2 bases and 2 bases, in that order; junction bases with no gene match: 2. Germline CDR1 SGHRS, CDR2 YFSETQ. The CDR3 protein is CASSLRTGGNTEAFF. The CDR3 DNA is TGCGCCAGCAGCTTAAGGACAGGGGGCAACACTGAAGCTTTCTTT.

J is TRBJ2-1 and V is TRBV24-1; 11 bases align to TRBD1. This CDR3 is built from 15 residues. With 4 bases clipped from V and 7 bases from J, the junction kept 5 bases outside the gene matches. Germline CDR1 KGHDR, CDR2 SFDVKD. The CDR3 nucleotides read TGTGCCACCAGTGACACCGGGACAGGGGGGAATGAGCAGTTCTTC. This gives the protein CATSDTGTGGNEQFF.

The rearrangement links TRBV14 to TRBJ2-4, with TRBD1 matching over 7 bases. The V and J ends lost 3 bases and 3 bases, in that order; junction bases with no gene match: 8. From germline, CDR1 is SGHDN and CDR2 FVKESK. There are 16 residues in the CDR3. CDR3 DNA sequence: TGTGCCAGCAGCCATTTTAGACAGGGAAGCAAAAACATTCAGTACTTC. Translation gives CASSHFRQGSKNIQYF.